The sequence of this TCR beta chain was determined in a study of OX40 agonist ivuxolimab in advanced cancers. Trimming shortened V by 3 bases and J by 8 bases, and 4 bases separated the two germline ends. The CDR3 sequence is 11 residues long. CDR1 is SGHVS, CDR2 FNYEAQ, per germline. Produced via immunoSEQ multiplex PCR; TCRdb's table is partial and in-frame only. The sample includes about 19,000 clones, approximately 77% seen only once; the top ten take roughly 20%. Specimen: CD4+ or CD8+ T cells sorted from blood, collected in a trial of the OX40 agonist ivuxolimab. The receptor's source is an adult with an advanced solid tumor such as melanoma, head and neck, liver or kidney cancer. The gene calls are TRBV7-6 and TRBJ2-2; D gene ambiguous. CDR3 protein: CASSFRGELFF. The CDR3, as DNA: TGTGCCAGCAGCTTCCGTGGGGAGCTGTTTTTT.